This TCR beta chain appears in the sequencing data of a study of beta chain features in type 1 diabetes. Overall study results and limits: Over-representation of high TCR-expressing cells was a possible consequence of cDNA sequencing. With patients and controls alike, PCR might favor shorter templates to an equal degree. Among all four CD4+ subsets, Type 1 diabetes patients had TCRB CDR3s that were moderately but significantly shorter.

There are 15 residues in the CDR3. With 4 bases clipped from V and 4 bases from J, the junction kept 9 bases outside the gene matches. Germline V CDR1 and CDR2: MNHEY, SMNVEV (reference sequence). This clone came up a few times. Antigen: not known. TCRB transcripts that were expressed got sequenced, as all of the isolated RNA had been reverse transcribed. Measured with immunoSEQ multiplex PCR; TCRdb has only the in-frame clones, and not every one. The data contain under 450,000 clones, approximately 15% of them seen just once; the ten biggest clones take up 0.035% to 0.045%. The TCR comes from a man under 40 in good health. The V call is TRBV27, the J call TRBJ1-1, with TRBD1 identical over 7 bases. Sequenced input: naive CD4+ T cells from blood. The CDR3 sequence is CASSSRRGLGTEAFF. In nucleotides, the CDR3 is TGTGCCAGCAGTTCTCGGAGGGGGCTGGGCACTGAAGCTTTCTTT.